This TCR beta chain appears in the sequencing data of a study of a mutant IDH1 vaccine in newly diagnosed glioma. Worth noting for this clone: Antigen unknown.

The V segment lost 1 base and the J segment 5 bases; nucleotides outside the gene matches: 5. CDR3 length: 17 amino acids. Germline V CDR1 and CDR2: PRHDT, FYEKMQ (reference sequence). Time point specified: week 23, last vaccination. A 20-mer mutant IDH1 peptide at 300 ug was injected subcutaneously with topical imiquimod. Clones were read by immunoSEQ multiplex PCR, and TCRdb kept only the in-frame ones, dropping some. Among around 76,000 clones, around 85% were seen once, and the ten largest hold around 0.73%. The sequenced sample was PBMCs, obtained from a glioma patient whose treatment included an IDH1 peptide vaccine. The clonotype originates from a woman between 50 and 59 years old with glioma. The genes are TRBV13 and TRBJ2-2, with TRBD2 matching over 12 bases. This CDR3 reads CASSLVGLAGNTGELFF. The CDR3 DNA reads TGTGCCAGCAGCTTAGTAGGACTAGCGGGAAATACCGGGGAGCTGTTTTTT. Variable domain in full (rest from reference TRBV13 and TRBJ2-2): AAGVIQSPRHLIKEKRETATLKCYPIPRHDTVYWYQQGPGQDPQFLISFYEKMQSDKGSIPDRFSAQQFSDYHSELNMSSLELGDSALYFCASSLVGLAGNTGELFFGEGSRLTVL.